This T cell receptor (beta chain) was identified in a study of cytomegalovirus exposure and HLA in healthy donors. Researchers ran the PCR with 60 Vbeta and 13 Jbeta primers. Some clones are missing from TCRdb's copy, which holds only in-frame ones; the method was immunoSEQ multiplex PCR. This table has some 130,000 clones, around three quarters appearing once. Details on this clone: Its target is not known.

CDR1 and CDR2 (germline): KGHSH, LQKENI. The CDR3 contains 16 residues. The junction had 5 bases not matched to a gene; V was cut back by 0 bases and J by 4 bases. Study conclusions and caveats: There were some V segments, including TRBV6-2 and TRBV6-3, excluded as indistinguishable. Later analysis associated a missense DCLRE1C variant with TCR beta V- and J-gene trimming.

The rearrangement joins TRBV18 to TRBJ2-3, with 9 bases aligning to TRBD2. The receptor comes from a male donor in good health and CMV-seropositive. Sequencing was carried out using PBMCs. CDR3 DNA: TGTGCCAGCTCACCACCAGCTAGCGGGAAGGCAGATACGCAGTATTTT. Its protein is CASSPPASGKADTQYF. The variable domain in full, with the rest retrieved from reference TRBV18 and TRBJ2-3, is NAGVMQNPRHLVRRRGQEARLRCSPMKGHSHVYWYRQLPEEGLKFMVYLQKENIIDESGMPKERFSAEFPKEGPSILRIQQVVRGDSAAYFCASSPPASGKADTQYFGPGTRLTVL.